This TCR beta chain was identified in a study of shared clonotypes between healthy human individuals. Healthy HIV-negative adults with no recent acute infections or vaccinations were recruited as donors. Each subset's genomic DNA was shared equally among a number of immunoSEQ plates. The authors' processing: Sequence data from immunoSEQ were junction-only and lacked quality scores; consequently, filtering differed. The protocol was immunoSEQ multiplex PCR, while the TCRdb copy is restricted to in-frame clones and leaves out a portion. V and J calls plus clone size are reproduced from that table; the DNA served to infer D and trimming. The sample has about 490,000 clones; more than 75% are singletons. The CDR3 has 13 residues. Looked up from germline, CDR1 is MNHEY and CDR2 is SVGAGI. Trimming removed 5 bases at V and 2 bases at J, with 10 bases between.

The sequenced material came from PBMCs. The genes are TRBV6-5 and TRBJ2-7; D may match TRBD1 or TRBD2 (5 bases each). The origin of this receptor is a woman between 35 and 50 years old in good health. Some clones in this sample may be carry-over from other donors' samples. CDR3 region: CASSPGAAYEQYF. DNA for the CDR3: TGTGCCAGCAGTCCCGGGGCCGCCTACGAGCAGTACTTC.